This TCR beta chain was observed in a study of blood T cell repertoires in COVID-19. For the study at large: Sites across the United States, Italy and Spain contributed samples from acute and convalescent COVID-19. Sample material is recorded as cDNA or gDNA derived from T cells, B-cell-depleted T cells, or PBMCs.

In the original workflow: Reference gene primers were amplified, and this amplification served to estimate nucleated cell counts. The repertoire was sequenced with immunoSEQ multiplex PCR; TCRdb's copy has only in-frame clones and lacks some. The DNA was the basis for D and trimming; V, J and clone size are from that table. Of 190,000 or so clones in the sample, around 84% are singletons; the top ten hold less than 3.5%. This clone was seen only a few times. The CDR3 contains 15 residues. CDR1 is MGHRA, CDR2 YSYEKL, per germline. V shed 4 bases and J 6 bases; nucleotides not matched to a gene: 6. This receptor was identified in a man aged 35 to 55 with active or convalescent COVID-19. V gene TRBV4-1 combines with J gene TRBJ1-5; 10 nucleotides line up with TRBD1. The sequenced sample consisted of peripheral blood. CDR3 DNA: TGCGCCAGCAGCCCGACCGGGACAGGGGTTCAGCCCCAGCATTTT. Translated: CASSPTGTGVQPQHF.